The 17 T cell receptor beta chains presented below share a single source sample, sequenced in a study of cytomegalovirus exposure and HLA in healthy donors. This PCR relied on a set of 60 Vbeta primers and 13 Jbeta primers. Using immunoSEQ multiplex PCR, the repertoire was profiled, and TCRdb retains in-frame clones only, with some absent. The sample carries some 150,000 clones, 70% to 80% recorded once. Material for sequencing was PBMCs. The receptors were gathered from a woman in her twenties or thirties in good health and CMV-seropositive.

The genes are TRBV6-1 and TRBJ2-6, with D hard to call. Germline V gene data show CDR1 as MNHNS and CDR2 as SASEGT. Trimming took 5 bases from V and 3 from J, leaving 5 bases between them. The length of the CDR3 is 13 residues. For the CDR3, the DNA is TGTGCCAGCAGTTTTCGTGGGGCCAACGTCCTGACTTTC. Translated: CASSFRGANVLTF.

This rearrangement joins TRBV7-7 to TRBJ1-1; 11 bases map to TRBD1. J lost 6 bases, V lost 5 bases, and 14 bases had no gene match. There are 17 residues in the CDR3. In germline, CDR1 is SSHAT, CDR2 FNYEAQ (reference sequence). Written as DNA, the CDR3 is TGTGCCAGCAGCCGCCGGGACAGGGGGAATCGGGGCGCTGAAGCTTTCTTT. Translation gives CASSRRDRGNRGAEAFF.

The chain employs TRBV9 and TRBJ2-5, with 9 bases that match TRBD1. The CDR3 contains 15 residues. Germline V CDR1 and CDR2: SGDLS, YYNGEE. V was clipped by 4 bases and J by 5 bases; unmatched bases: 9. CDR3 sequence reads: CASSRTGGNDETQYF. The CDR3 nucleotides read TGTGCCAGCAGCCGCACAGGGGGCAATGATGAGACCCAGTACTTC.

V usage is TRBV6-5 and J usage is TRBJ1-5; weak D call: TRBD1 (5 bases). The CDR3 covers 15 residues. Germline CDR1 and CDR2: MNHEY and SVGAGI. Trimming pared 6 bases from V and 1 base from J, leaving 13 bases between. CDR3 loop: CASRRERGSNQPQHF. The CDR3 DNA sequence: TGTGCCAGCAGACGGGAGCGGGGGAGCAATCAGCCCCAGCATTTT.

The chain is built from TRBV27 and TRBJ1-1; D unresolved. The CDR3 length is 13 residues. The V end lost 3 bases, the J end lost 1 base, and 6 bases lay between the germline ends. Germline CDR1 is MNHEY and CDR2 is SMNVEV (reference sequence). The CDR3 nucleotides read TGTGCCAGCAGTTTGGGCAGGAACACTGAAGCTTTCTTT. Protein sequence: CASSLGRNTEAFF.

The J gene is TRBJ2-2, the V gene TRBV27, with a weak D call TRBD1 (6 bases). Per the germline V gene, CDR1 is MNHEY and CDR2 is SMNVEV (reference sequence). This CDR3 spans 14 amino acids. The V and J ends lost 7 bases and 2 bases respectively, with 11 bases between them. In DNA, the CDR3 is TGTGCCAGCACGAGGACAGCTAACACCGGGGAGCTGTTTTTT. Translated, it gives CASTRTANTGELFF.

V gene TRBV5-4 combines with J gene TRBJ1-2; D unclear. CDR1 is SGHNT and CDR2 is YYREEE in the germline V gene (reference sequence). The CDR3 spans 14 residues. The ends were cut back, 0 bases at V and 5 bases at J, with 11 bases in the middle. CDR3 protein: CASSLASGFYGYTF. As DNA, the CDR3 is TGTGCCAGCAGCTTGGCGAGCGGGTTTTATGGCTACACCTTC.

This chain connects TRBV15 to TRBJ1-4; 8 bases agree with TRBD1. The V and J ends lost 0 bases and 5 bases, in that order; junction bases with no gene match: 2. Germline V gene data show CDR1 as LNHNV and CDR2 as YYDKDF (reference sequence). The CDR3 totals 15 residues. The chain's CDR3 is CATSRDRGRNEKLFF. DNA of the CDR3: TGTGCCACCAGCAGAGACAGGGGGCGGAATGAAAAACTGTTTTTT.

The CDR3 DNA follows: TGTGCCAGCTCACCACCGTGGACTAGCGGCCCCGCCACCGGGGAGCTGTTTTTT. As protein: CASSPPWTSGPATGELFF. The J gene is TRBJ2-2, the V gene TRBV18; 10 positions agree with TRBD2. The germline CDR1 and CDR2 sequences are KGHSH and LQKENI. The length of the CDR3 is 18 residues. J was trimmed by 4 bases and V by 0 bases; bases with no gene match: 8.

J is TRBJ1-2 and V is TRBV29-1; D perhaps matches TRBD1 (6 bases). This CDR3 comprises 11 residues. Germline CDR1 SQVTM, CDR2 ANQGSEA. CDR3 nucleotide sequence: TGCAGTGGGGGGGCAGGGGATGGCTACACCTTC. It translates to CSGGAGDGYTF.

V and J are TRBV11-2 and TRBJ2-3, with D hard to call. V lost 1 base and J 1 base, leaving 6 bases between the germline ends. The germline V gene encodes CDR1 SGHAT and CDR2 FQNNGV. CDR3 length equals 14 residues. For the CDR3, the DNA is TGTGCCAGCAGCTTAGTCTCTGGCACAGATACGCAGTATTTT. Its translation: CASSLVSGTDTQYF.

This clone was counted once. The chain is built from TRBV2 and TRBJ2-3, with TRBD2 matching over 11 bases. The CDR3 extends over 15 amino acids. Germline lookup yields CDR1 SNHLY and CDR2 FYNNEI. J gave up 6 bases and V 2 bases, and 4 bases lay outside the gene matches. CDR3 amino acids: CASSEFSGGADTQYF. The CDR3 DNA is TGTGCCAGCAGTGAATTTAGCGGGGGGGCGGATACGCAGTATTTT.

This clone was seen more than once but under ten times. This chain links TRBV4-3 with TRBJ1-5, with D possibly TRBD1 on 5 matching bases. V was cut by 1 base and J by 5 bases, with 9 bases left in between. Germline loops: CDR1 LGHNA, CDR2 YSLEER. There are 14 residues in the CDR3. The CDR3 reads CASSQAEQDQPQHF. CDR3 bases: TGCGCCAGCAGCCAAGCGGAACAGGATCAGCCCCAGCATTTT.

The rearrangement joins TRBV7-9 to TRBJ2-7; 9 bases align to TRBD1. Germline V gene sequence: CDR1 SEHNR, CDR2 FQNEAQ (reference sequence). V dropped 5 bases and J dropped 4; count of bases not matched to a gene: 9. This CDR3 is built from 15 residues. The CDR3: CASSTDRGAGYEQYF. Here the CDR3 DNA reads TGTGCCAGCAGCACCGACAGGGGGGCGGGGTACGAGCAGTACTTC.

The chain couples TRBV9 to TRBJ2-5; D is ambiguous. V lost 4 bases, J lost 5 bases, and 9 bases lay in between. Per germline, CDR1 SGDLS and CDR2 YYNGEE. The CDR3 spans 12 residues. This chain's CDR3 is CASSFAGETQYF. For the CDR3, the DNA is TGTGCCAGCAGCTTTGCCGGGGAGACCCAGTACTTC.

The chain employs TRBV5-1 and TRBJ1-2; 9 bases are shared with TRBD1. CDR1 and CDR2 from the germline V gene are SGHRS and YFSETQ. With 5 bases clipped from V and 4 bases from J, the junction kept 3 bases outside the gene matches. CDR3 length: 13 amino acids. CDR3 region: CASSRDRVYGYTF. In DNA form, the CDR3 reads TGCGCCAGCAGTCGGGACAGGGTCTATGGCTACACCTTC.

The V and J genes are TRBV18 and TRBJ2-1, with D possibly TRBD1 on 5 matching bases. Germline CDR1 and CDR2: KGHSH and LQKENI. Trimming shortened V by 6 bases and J by 7 bases, and 16 bases separated the two germline ends. The CDR3 loop spans 14 amino acids. CDR3 coding DNA: TGTGCCAGCTCCCCGAGAGGCAGGGCGAATGAGCAGTTCTTC. It is translated as CASSPRGRANEQFF.